Listed here are 21 T cell receptor beta chains from one sample, sequenced in a study of neurological immune-mediated disorders. TCRdb re-called the 5' RACE reads with MiXCR, one entry per CDR3 protein. The sample yields 59,000 or so distinct CDR3 sequences, 12% seen once. Sequencing was done on a sample of PBMCs. These receptor sequences come from a woman aged 55-75 years with HTLV-1-associated myelopathy (HAM/TSP).

This clonotype has a count of ten or more. The genes are TRBV5-1 and TRBJ2-2; D uncertain. The CDR3 is 13 amino acids. The germline V and J ends were trimmed by 2 bases and 6 bases, with 8 bases remaining between them. Germline CDR1 SGHRS, CDR2 YFSETQ. The CDR3 bases are TGCGCCAGCAGCTTTGGGGAAGCCGGGGAGCTGTTTTTT. It codes for CASSFGEAGELFF.

This clonotype was detected ten times or more. This chain uses TRBV7-9 with TRBJ1-1, with 11 bases identical to TRBD1. Trimming removed 3 bases from V and 3 bases from J; junction bases left unmatched: 3. CDR1 and CDR2 (germline): SEHNR, FQNEAQ (reference sequence). The length of the CDR3 is 15 residues. The CDR3: CASSLGQGGYTEAFF. DNA for the CDR3: TGTGCCAGCAGCTTGGGACAGGGGGGGTACACTGAAGCTTTCTTT.

This clonotype has at least ten counts. The rearrangement uses TRBV4-1 and TRBJ1-2; a weak D match, TRBD1 (5 bases). The CDR3 is 14 residues long. The germline gives CDR1 MGHRA, CDR2 YSYEKL. The V and J ends lost 0 bases and 4 bases respectively, with 9 bases between them. DNA for the CDR3: TGCGCCAGCAGCCAAGAAGAGGGGCTCTATGGCTACACCTTC. Translation: CASSQEEGLYGYTF.

This clonotype was observed at least ten times. The chain is built from TRBV7-9 and TRBJ2-7; weak D call: TRBD1 (5 bases). Germline CDR1 SEHNR, CDR2 FQNEAQ (reference sequence). With 5 bases removed from V and 5 bases from J, the gap between germline ends came to 16 bases. The CDR3 runs 14 residues. CDR3 residues: CASSTQGSENEQYF. CDR3 DNA sequence: TGTGCCAGCAGCACTCAGGGCTCCGAGAACGAGCAGTACTTC.

This clonotype was observed at least ten times. The chain carries TRBV4-2 and TRBJ1-1; no reliable D call. The CDR3 extends over 13 amino acids. The V and J ends lost 5 bases and 1 base respectively, with 8 bases between them. Germline loops: CDR1 LGHNA, CDR2 YNFKEQ. The CDR3 loop is CASSENQNTEAFF. The DNA for the CDR3 is TGTGCCAGCAGCGAAAATCAGAACACTGAAGCTTTCTTT.

This clonotype is a singleton in its sample. The chain joins TRBV28 to TRBJ2-7; 11 nucleotides match TRBD2. Germline trimming cut 5 bases from V and 4 bases from J; bases unmatched to any gene: 7. CDR1 and CDR2 (germline): MDHEN, SYDVKM. CDR3 size: 15 residues. The CDR3, as DNA: TGTGCCAGCAGTGGTACTAGCGGGAGAGGGTACGAGCAGTACTTC. It encodes CASSGTSGRGYEQYF.

The chain has TRBV6-1 and TRBJ2-2, with TRBD2 matching 13 bases. From germline, CDR1 is MNHNS and CDR2 SASEGT. The CDR3 has 17 amino acids. Unmatched junction bases numbered 3, after V lost 4 bases and J lost 1 base. CDR3 DNA sequence: TGTGCCAGCAGTGGACTAGCGGGAGGTTGGAACACCGGGGAGCTGTTTTTT. This sequence encodes CASSGLAGGWNTGELFF.

This clonotype occurred many times. This sequence joins TRBV10-3 and TRBJ1-2, with D possibly matching TRBD1 (6 bases). V dropped 4 bases and J dropped 0 bases, with 12 bases sitting between them. The CDR3 consists of 15 residues. CDR1 and CDR2 (germline): ENHRY, SYGVKD. The CDR3 bases are TGTGCCATCAGTGTGCAGGGGTTGGCTAACTATGGCTACACCTTC. Protein: CAISVQGLANYGYTF.

The chain uses TRBV11-2 and TRBJ2-2; no firm D call. Germline loops: CDR1 SGHAT, CDR2 FQNNGV. This CDR3 contains 15 residues. V lost 5 bases and J 1 base, leaving 11 bases between the germline ends. CDR3 nucleotide sequence: TGTGCCAGCAGCCCGATAAAGCGGAACACCGGGGAGCTGTTTTTT. Its protein is CASSPIKRNTGELFF.

This clonotype was counted at least ten times. V and J are TRBV12-3 or TRBV12-4 and TRBJ1-2; D is uncertain. Trimming removed 2 bases at V and 4 bases at J, with 8 bases between. The CDR3 loop spans 13 amino acids. This CDR3 is CASSLSGVYGYTF. The CDR3 DNA reads as TGTGCCAGCAGTTTATCCGGGGTCTATGGCTACACCTTC.

Many counts were recorded for this clonotype. The V call is TRBV5-1, the J call TRBJ2-7; no clear D gene. V gave up 6 bases and J gave up 2 bases, with 12 bases separating them. CDR1 and CDR2 (germline): SGHRS, YFSETQ. This CDR3 spans 13 amino acids. CDR3 sequence reads: CASKGAVTYEQYF. CDR3 DNA sequence: TGCGCCAGCAAGGGTGCGGTAACCTACGAGCAGTACTTC.

In its sample, this clonotype was seen many times. The V gene is TRBV27, the J gene TRBJ2-7; TRBD1 might be the D (6 bases). CDR3 length: 16 residues. Germline CDR1 MNHEY, CDR2 SMNVEV (reference sequence). V dropped 0 bases and J dropped 3 bases, with 15 bases sitting between them. The CDR3 region is CASSLSAGDQHYEQYF. The CDR3 DNA follows: TGTGCCAGCAGTTTATCGGCAGGGGACCAACACTACGAGCAGTACTTC.

This clonotype was seen repeatedly, ten times or more. This chain links TRBV4-1 with TRBJ2-7; 7 bases are shared with TRBD2. Losses at the gene ends were 0 bases for V and 7 bases for J; bases not matched to a gene: 12. The CDR3 has 16 amino acids. Germline-derived CDR1 and CDR2 are MGHRA and YSYEKL. CDR3 coding DNA: TGCGCCAGCAGCCAAGAATCCTCGGGAGCGGGAAGGGAGCAGTACTTC. Encoded protein: CASSQESSGAGREQYF.

The V gene is TRBV19, the J gene TRBJ2-5; TRBD2 might be the D (5 bases). This CDR3 region has 15 residues. V lost 5 bases to trimming and J lost 2 bases, with 15 bases between them. The germline CDR1 and CDR2 sequences are LNHDA and SQIVND (reference sequence). The CDR3 DNA follows: TGTGCCAGTAGTGTATCGGGATGGTCACAAGAGACCCAGTACTTC. Its protein product is CASSVSGWSQETQYF.

As concerns this clonotype: A read error may be the cause here, since a much bigger clone is one base away. The rearrangement uses TRBV11-2 and TRBJ2-3; possibly TRBD2 for D (6 bases). This CDR3 is built from 14 residues. Germline-derived CDR1 and CDR2 are SGHAT and FQNNGV. Trimming cost V 5 bases and J 6 bases, with 15 bases left between them. The chain's CDR3 is CASSTGARGDTQYF. The CDR3 nucleotides read TGTGCCAGCAGCACCGGGGCACGGGGGGATACGCAGTATTTT.

Many counts were recorded for this clonotype. This chain connects TRBV7-9 to TRBJ2-1; TRBD2 agrees at 10 bases. This CDR3 comprises 15 residues. Germline V gene sequence: CDR1 SEHNR, CDR2 FQNEAQ (reference sequence). The trim removed 0 bases at V and 13 bases at J, leaving 9 bases unmatched. In DNA, the CDR3 is TGTGCCAGCAGCTTAGCGTTGGCCATAGCGGGAGGTCAGTTCTTC. Protein product: CASSLALAIAGGQFF.

By proportion, this clonotype is medium-sized (0.01 to 0.1%). The chain combines TRBV7-9 with TRBJ2-2; D gene unclear. Germline V gene data show CDR1 as SEHNR and CDR2 as FQNEAQ (reference sequence). V lost 5 bases and J lost 6, with 7 bases in between. This CDR3 is built from 12 residues. The CDR3 here is CASSRQSGELFF. The DNA of the CDR3 is TGTGCCAGCAGCCGACAATCCGGGGAGCTGTTTTTT.

This clonotype has ten or more counts. CDR3 sequence (DNA): TGCAGTGCTAGAGCGGGAGGGCCTAAACGCAATGAGCAGTTCTTC. Residues: CSARAGGPKRNEQFF. The chain couples TRBV20-1 to TRBJ2-1; 8 bases fit TRBD2. The V gene end was trimmed by 1 base and the J gene end by 6 bases; junction bases not matched to a gene: 8. Germline V gene data show CDR1 as DFQATT and CDR2 as SNEGSKA (reference sequence). This CDR3 is built from 15 residues.

This clonotype occurred many times. CDR3 nucleotide sequence: TGCGCCAGCAGCTTGGCCCCGGGACTAGGCGGCCACAATGAGCAGTTCTTC. Translation: CASSLAPGLGGHNEQFF. The chain has TRBV5-1 and TRBJ2-1; 8 bases line up with TRBD2. The germline V gene encodes CDR1 SGHRS and CDR2 YFSETQ. The CDR3 is made up of 17 amino acids. Germline trimming cut 0 bases from V and 5 bases from J; bases unmatched to any gene: 10.

This clonotype was detected many times. The chain carries TRBV5-1 and TRBJ1-6, with TRBD1 identical over 12 bases. The length of the CDR3 is 21 residues. Trimming took 4 bases from V and 4 from J; bases not matched to a gene: 18. CDR1 is SGHRS and CDR2 is YFSETQ in the germline V gene. CDR3 region: CASSPDLPGQGATFYNSPLHF. The CDR3 region has the DNA TGCGCCAGCAGCCCAGATTTGCCGGGACAGGGGGCAACCTTTTATAATTCACCCCTCCACTTT.

This clonotype came up many times. The rearrangement joins TRBV5-1 to TRBJ2-4, with a weak D call TRBD2 (5 bases). The CDR3 spans 14 residues. Trimming pared 1 base from V and 5 bases from J, leaving 10 bases between. Germline CDR1 and CDR2: SGHRS and YFSETQ. CDR3 DNA sequence: TGCGCCAGCAGCTTGAGAAGCGGCGAAAACATTCAGTACTTC. It codes for CASSLRSGENIQYF.